The sequence of this T cell receptor (beta chain) was determined in a study of blood T cell repertoires in COVID-19. The wider study: COVID-19 samples, acute and convalescent, were from the United States, Italy and Spain.

The CDR3 loop spans 15 amino acids. CDR1 is SGHTA, CDR2 FQGNSA, per germline. V was cut by 5 bases and J by 0 bases, with 11 bases left in between. Study processing details: Researchers report that nucleated cell counts were estimated from reference gene primer amplification. Here immunoSEQ multiplex PCR was the method, and the copy in TCRdb shows in-frame clones only, minus some. V and J calls and clone size are those listed in that table; D and trimming were worked out from the DNA. The sample has approximately 330,000 clones, around 87% seen once. The source is a woman in her fifties or sixties with active or convalescent COVID-19. The chain links TRBV7-2 to TRBJ1-5, with D uncertain. Sequenced material: peripheral blood. The CDR3 here is CASSDDGDSNQPQHF. CDR3 nucleotides: TGTGCCAGCAGCGACGACGGGGATAGCAATCAGCCCCAGCATTTT.